The 29 T cell receptor beta chains below all came from one sample that was sequenced in a study of human T cells and chemical hapten exposure. Time point here: pre-sensitization, week 0. Treatment described: therapeutic diphenylcyclopropenone sensitization with weekly scalp DPC. TCRdb independently ran MiXCR on the RACE reads; one entry per CDR3 protein. Of 300,000 to 450,000 distinct CDR3 sequences listed, 5.1% are singletons. The source was whole blood, collected in connection with sensitization to the hapten diphenylcyclopropenone (DPC). Every receptor here comes from a woman aged 45-65 years with alopecia areata. Some clones in this sample may be carry-over from other donors' samples.

This clonotype was counted between two and nine times. This chain joins TRBV6-2 or TRBV6-3 and TRBJ1-1; D uncertain. V was clipped by 4 bases and J by 4 bases, with 10 bases between them. The CDR3 sequence is 13 residues long. In germline, CDR1 is MNHEY, CDR2 SVGEGT. The CDR3 sequence: CASSLGRVTEAFF. The CDR3 DNA reads as TGTGCCAGCAGTTTGGGTAGGGTCACTGAAGCTTTCTTT.

This clonotype was observed at least ten times. The CDR3 DNA sequence: TGTGCCAGCAGCCTGGGACTAGCGGGTAACTCCTACAATGAGCAGTTCTTC. Its protein product is CASSLGLAGNSYNEQFF. The J gene is TRBJ2-1, the V gene TRBV3-1; 12 bases line up with TRBD2. Trimming cost V 4 bases and J 0 bases; bases outside gene matches: 4. The CDR3 covers 17 residues. Germline CDR1 is LGHDT and CDR2 is YNNKEL (reference sequence).

The CDR3 sequence: CATGIGNEQFF. DNA for the CDR3: TGTGCCACCGGTATAGGGAATGAGCAGTTCTTC. The rearrangement uses TRBV27 and TRBJ2-1, with D hard to call. The CDR3 is made up of 11 amino acids. Germline values: CDR1 MNHEY, CDR2 SMNVEV (reference sequence). Trimming took off 10 bases at V and 7 bases at J, with 11 bases between the two ends.

This clonotype has ten or more counts. V gene TRBV11-2 combines with J gene TRBJ2-1; D is undetermined. Germline-derived CDR1 and CDR2 are SGHAT and FQNNGV. Trimming stripped 5 bases from V and 7 bases from J, with 9 bases between. The CDR3 loop spans 12 amino acids. CDR3 DNA: TGTGCCAGCAGCCCCACCGATAATGAGCAGTTCTTC. Translation: CASSPTDNEQFF.

This clonotype has a count of ten or more. The V call is TRBV12-3 or TRBV12-4, the J call TRBJ2-3; D unresolved. V was trimmed by 3 bases and J by 2 bases, leaving 9 bases between them. CDR3 length equals 14 residues. The CDR3 is CASSFTGNTDTQYF. The CDR3 bases are TGTGCCAGCAGTTTTACCGGCAACACAGATACGCAGTATTTT.

This clonotype was detected many times. The V and J genes are TRBV19 and TRBJ2-2; D is unclear. Trimming removed 1 base from V and 6 bases from J, with 12 bases in between. The length of the CDR3 is 15 residues. Germline V lookup: CDR1 LNHDA, CDR2 SQIVND (reference sequence). CDR3 nucleotides: TGTGCCAGTAGTATAGTTTCCGGAGCCTCCGGGGAGCTGTTTTTT. Protein sequence: CASSIVSGASGELFF.

This clonotype has ten or more counts. This CDR3 is CASSPRVLLATNEKLFF. As DNA, the CDR3 is TGCGCCAGCAGCCCAAGGGTCCTACTTGCAACTAATGAAAAACTGTTTTTT. V gene TRBV4-1 combines with J gene TRBJ1-4; no clear D gene. CDR3 length equals 17 residues. Trimming took 4 bases from V and 0 from J, leaving 15 bases between them. CDR1 MGHRA and CDR2 YSYEKL come from the germline V gene.

The chain uses TRBV7-9 and TRBJ1-1; a weak D match, TRBD1 (6 bases). The germline V and J ends were trimmed by 7 bases and 6 bases, with 9 bases remaining between them. From germline, CDR1 is SEHNR and CDR2 FQNEAQ (reference sequence). The length of the CDR3 is 11 residues. DNA of the CDR3: TGTGCCAGCACCAACAGGGCTGAAGCTTTCTTT. This sequence encodes CASTNRAEAFF.

This clonotype was observed at least ten times. The V gene is TRBV7-3, the J gene TRBJ2-3; 8 bases are shared with TRBD1. Germline CDR1 is SGHTA and CDR2 is FQGTGA. Unmatched junction bases numbered 4, after V lost 0 bases and J lost 5 bases. This CDR3 has 15 residues. CDR3 in amino acids: CASSLTGTGGDTQYF. The CDR3 DNA is TGTGCCAGCAGCTTAACCGGGACAGGAGGAGATACGCAGTATTTT.

This clonotype was observed at least ten times. The V gene is TRBV4-3, the J gene TRBJ2-1, with 11 bases fitting TRBD2. Germline V CDR1 and CDR2: LGHNA, YSLEER. There are 16 residues in the CDR3. V was clipped by 4 bases and J by 5 bases; unmatched bases: 7. CDR3: CASSRVSGRADNEQFF. The CDR3, as DNA: TGCGCCAGCAGCCGAGTTAGCGGGAGGGCCGACAATGAGCAGTTCTTC.

This clonotype was detected a few times. The chain links TRBV11-2 to TRBJ2-3; D gene uncertain. V shed 1 base and J shed 0 bases, with 11 bases lying between them. The CDR3 extends over 16 amino acids. CDR1 is SGHAT and CDR2 is FQNNGV in the germline V gene. This CDR3 is CASSLVFGLSTDTQYF. The CDR3 DNA reads as TGTGCCAGCAGCTTAGTGTTCGGGCTTAGCACAGATACGCAGTATTTT.

This clonotype was observed at least ten times. V usage is TRBV7-8 and J usage is TRBJ2-3, with D possibly being TRBD2 (7 bases). The CDR3 runs 14 residues. Germline V gives CDR1 SGHVS, CDR2 FQNEAQ. Trimming removed 6 bases at V and 6 bases at J, with 16 bases between. The CDR3 loop reads CASRPLGGPDTQYF. For the CDR3, the DNA is TGTGCCAGCAGGCCCCTCGGGGGGCCGGATACGCAGTATTTT.

This clonotype was recorded a few times. The V call is TRBV28, the J call TRBJ1-5; 9 bases fit TRBD1. The CDR3 totals 15 residues. Unmatched junction bases numbered 6, after V lost 4 bases and J lost 5 bases. The germline gives CDR1 MDHEN, CDR2 SYDVKM. CDR3 protein: CASSSPTGGDQPQHF. The CDR3, as DNA: TGTGCCAGCAGTTCCCCAACAGGGGGCGATCAGCCCCAGCATTTT.

The V call is TRBV19, the J call TRBJ1-5; D remains ambiguous. The V and J ends lost 7 bases and 2 bases respectively, with 12 bases between them. The CDR3 is 14 residues long. Germline V gene sequence: CDR1 LNHDA, CDR2 SQIVND (reference sequence). The CDR3 reads CASTNRNGNQPQHF. The CDR3 DNA reads TGTGCCAGTACGAACCGGAATGGCAATCAGCCCCAGCATTTT.

The J gene is TRBJ2-5, the V gene TRBV28; TRBD2 agrees at 8 bases. The germline CDR1 and CDR2 sequences are MDHEN and SYDVKM. The CDR3 consists of 16 residues. The V and J ends lost 3 bases and 5 bases, in that order; junction bases with no gene match: 11. The CDR3 nucleotides read TGTGCCAGCAGTTTGGATGCGGGAGGTGCGGGGGAGACCCAGTACTTC. It is translated as CASSLDAGGAGETQYF.

This clonotype was picked up a small number of times. This chain uses TRBV7-9 with TRBJ1-1, with D hard to call. The CDR3 covers 15 residues. Trimming removed 8 bases at V and 3 bases at J, with 19 bases between. In germline, CDR1 is SEHNR, CDR2 FQNEAQ (reference sequence). The CDR3 loop is CASFRTAVLDTEAFF. CDR3 nucleotides: TGTGCCAGCTTCAGAACGGCAGTCTTGGACACTGAAGCTTTCTTT.

This clonotype was detected many times. The J gene is TRBJ2-3, the V gene TRBV29-1; no clear D gene. In germline, CDR1 is SQVTM, CDR2 ANQGSEA. This CDR3 is 12 amino acids long. Trimming pared 6 bases from V and 2 bases from J, leaving 9 bases between. The CDR3 region is CSVSRATDTQYF. The CDR3 region has the DNA TGCAGCGTGTCTAGGGCCACAGATACGCAGTATTTT.

V usage is TRBV7-2 and J usage is TRBJ1-4, with a weak D call TRBD1 (6 bases). Germline V gene lookup returns CDR1 SGHTA and CDR2 FQGNSA. The CDR3 is 15 residues long. The ends were cut back, 4 bases at V and 0 bases at J, with 9 bases in the middle. CDR3 loop: CASSSRGATNEKLFF. In DNA, the CDR3 is TGTGCCAGCAGCTCCAGGGGTGCAACTAATGAAAAACTGTTTTTT.

The table lists this clonotype with a few counts. This chain uses TRBV12-3 or TRBV12-4 with TRBJ2-7; D gene unclear. This CDR3 has 13 amino acids. Trimming took 5 bases from V and 9 from J, leaving 17 bases between them. This CDR3 reads CASSPPMRIRQYF. CDR3 DNA: TGTGCCAGCAGTCCCCCTATGCGGATTCGGCAGTACTTC.

The chain uses TRBV6-5 and TRBJ1-4, with a possible D match to TRBD1 (5 bases). The CDR3 contains 15 residues. The ends were cut back, 0 bases at V and 8 bases at J, with 13 bases in the middle. The germline V gene has CDR1 MNHEY and CDR2 SVGAGI. In DNA, the CDR3 is TGTGCCAGCAGTTACTCTTTCCGGGACGACGAAAAACTGTTTTTT. As protein: CASSYSFRDDEKLFF.

Only a few counts were recorded for this clonotype. This chain uses TRBV7-2 with TRBJ1-5, with D uncertain. The CDR3 has 12 amino acids. Germline values: CDR1 SGHTA, CDR2 FQGNSA. Trimming left V 2 bases short and J 9 bases short, with 8 bases between. The CDR3 is CASSLTHGPQHF. For the CDR3, the DNA is TGTGCCAGCAGCTTAACCCACGGGCCCCAGCATTTT.

There are many counts of this clonotype. The chain has TRBV6-5 and TRBJ1-5, with no clear D. CDR1 is MNHEY and CDR2 is SVGAGI in the germline V gene. V was trimmed by 2 bases and J by 0 bases, leaving 8 bases between them. The CDR3 loop spans 15 amino acids. The CDR3 here is CASSYRAFSNQPQHF. The CDR3 region has the DNA TGTGCCAGCAGTTACCGGGCCTTTAGCAATCAGCCCCAGCATTTT.

This clonotype was recorded many times. The chain has TRBV14 and TRBJ2-3, with 9 bases fitting TRBD2. Trimming took 2 bases from V and 1 from J; bases not matched to a gene: 7. The V gene's germline CDR1 is SGHDN and CDR2 FVKESK. The length of the CDR3 is 17 residues. In DNA form, the CDR3 reads TGTGCCAGCAGCCAAATCCCTAGCGGGGTAGGCACAGATACGCAGTATTTT. Translating gives CASSQIPSGVGTDTQYF.

This clonotype was detected ten times or more. The chain employs TRBV6-5 and TRBJ1-1; weak D call: TRBD1 (6 bases). The V end lost 5 bases, the J end lost 8 bases, and 9 bases lay between the germline ends. Germline CDR1 and CDR2: MNHEY and SVGAGI. The CDR3 contains 11 residues. The CDR3, as DNA: TGTGCCAGCAGTACTACAGGGGAAGCTTTCTTT. Protein sequence: CASSTTGEAFF.

This clonotype was seen at least ten times. The rearrangement links TRBV5-4 to TRBJ2-3; D possibly corresponds to TRBD2 (6 bases). V lost 1 base and J 2 bases, leaving 11 bases between the germline ends. This CDR3 comprises 15 residues. CDR1 is SGHNT, CDR2 YYREEE, per germline (reference sequence). The CDR3 sequence: CASSLTSSNTDTQYF. CDR3 nucleotide sequence: TGTGCCAGCAGCTTGACTAGCTCCAACACAGATACGCAGTATTTT. Looking up the rest from reference TRBV5-4 and TRBJ2-3 gives the full variable domain: ETGVTQSPTHLIKTRGQQVTLRCSSQSGHNTVSWYQQALGQGPQFIFQYYREEENGRGNFPPRFSGLQFPNYSSELNVNALELDDSALYLCASSLTSSNTDTQYFGPGTRLTVL.

This clonotype occurred a few times. The chain has TRBV7-9 and TRBJ1-6; the D gene is possibly TRBD1 (5 bases). Germline-derived CDR1 and CDR2 are SEHNR and FQNEAQ (reference sequence). Trimming cost V 1 base and J 1 base, with 14 bases left between them. The CDR3 loop spans 18 amino acids. CDR3 in DNA: TGTGCCAGCAGCTTAGGTCCTCCCTGGGGGTCCTATAATTCACCCCTCCACTTT. Amino acids: CASSLGPPWGSYNSPLHF. The full variable domain, completed using reference TRBV7-9 and TRBJ1-6, is DTGVSQNPRHKITKRGQNVTFRCDPISEHNRLYWYRQTLGQGPEFLTYFQNEAQLEKSRLLSDRFSAERPKGSFSTLEIQRTEQGDSAMYLCASSLGPPWGSYNSPLHFGNGTRLTVT.

This clonotype has a handful of counts. J is TRBJ1-6 and V is TRBV7-2, with D possibly being TRBD1 (6 bases). The CDR3 totals 14 residues. In germline, CDR1 is SGHTA, CDR2 FQGNSA. With 6 bases removed from V and 9 bases from J, the gap between germline ends came to 15 bases. CDR3 sequence reads: CASSLRDTISPLHF. CDR3 coding DNA: TGTGCCAGCAGTCTCAGGGACACAATTTCACCCCTCCACTTT. Full variable domain (remainder filled in from reference TRBV7-2 and TRBJ1-6): GAGVSQSPSNKVTEKGKDVELRCDPISGHTALYWYRQSLGQGLEFLIYFQGNSAPDKSGLPSDRFSAERTGGSVSTLTIQRTQQEDSAVYLCASSLRDTISPLHFGNGTRLTVT.

This clonotype was recorded at least ten times. The V gene is TRBV10-3, the J gene TRBJ2-6; D gene ambiguous. CDR1 and CDR2 from the germline V gene are ENHRY and SYGVKD. The V end was cut by 7 bases, the J end by 6 bases, with 4 bases between. CDR3 length equals 11 residues. This CDR3 reads CAITSANVLTF. The DNA of the CDR3 is TGTGCCATCACCTCGGCCAACGTCCTGACTTTC.

This clonotype was seen many times. The CDR3 loop reads CASSEKRRDTEAFF. CDR3 DNA sequence: TGTGCCAGCAGTGAAAAAAGGAGGGACACTGAAGCTTTCTTT. The rearrangement links TRBV2 to TRBJ1-1; D unresolved. The CDR3 extends over 14 amino acids. Germline CDR1 SNHLY, CDR2 FYNNEI. The V gene lost 2 bases and the J gene lost 3 bases, with 10 bases spanning the gap.